Presented here are 7 T cell receptor beta chains from one specimen sequenced in a study of metastatic and nonmetastatic thyroid tumors. TCRdb reprocessed the PCR reads using MiXCR. In the table there are 30,000 or so clones, approximately 32% of which are singletons. Thyroid surgery took place with no prior treatment in any patient. Material: blood. The receptors derive from a female donor with papillary thyroid cancer or a benign thyroid nodule (not recorded which). Some clones in this sample may be carry-over from other donors' samples.

The J gene is TRBJ1-2, the V gene TRBV6-1; a possible D gene is TRBD1 (5 bases). V was clipped by 7 bases and J by 4 bases, with 10 bases between them. The germline CDR1 and CDR2 sequences are MNHNS and SASEGT. The CDR3 is 12 residues long. The CDR3 region has the DNA TGTGCCAGCATGGGGGAGTCCTATGGCTACACCTTC. It codes for CASMGESYGYTF.

This clone appeared many times. The rearrangement uses TRBV4-1 and TRBJ2-4, with 7 bases fitting TRBD1. This CDR3 has 18 amino acids. The germline gives CDR1 MGHRA, CDR2 YSYEKL. V dropped 1 base and J dropped 0; count of bases not matched to a gene: 9. CDR3 nucleotide sequence: TGCGCCAGCAGCCAAGCCACCGACAGGGAGTTAGCCAAAAACATTCAGTACTTC. Its translation: CASSQATDRELAKNIQYF.

This clone came up many times. This rearrangement joins TRBV7-9 to TRBJ2-7; 11 positions match TRBD1. Looked up from germline, CDR1 is SEHNR and CDR2 is FQNEAQ (reference sequence). This CDR3 has 15 amino acids. V shed 4 bases and J 5 bases; nucleotides not matched to a gene: 7. The CDR3 loop is CASSSTGTGGHEQYF. DNA for the CDR3: TGTGCCAGCAGCTCGACCGGGACAGGGGGACACGAGCAGTACTTC. Complete variable domain (other parts from reference TRBV7-9 and TRBJ2-7): DTGVSQNPRHKITKRGQNVTFRCDPISEHNRLYWYRQTLGQGPEFLTYFQNEAQLEKSRLLSDRFSAERPKGSFSTLEIQRTEQGDSAMYLCASSSTGTGGHEQYFGPGTRLTVT.

This clone was seen repeatedly, ten times or more. Other DNA sequences in this sample translate to the same CDR3. The V and J genes are TRBV28 and TRBJ2-1; 7 positions match TRBD2. The CDR3 is 16 residues long. Germline-derived CDR1 and CDR2 are MDHEN and SYDVKM. The V and J ends lost 4 bases and 5 bases, in that order; junction bases with no gene match: 11. The CDR3 DNA is TGTGCCAGCAGTTCCGGGAGACTAGCAGGAAACAATGAGCAGTTCTTC. It encodes CASSSGRLAGNNEQFF.

The rearrangement joins TRBV30 to TRBJ1-6; no clear D gene. The CDR3 spans 15 residues. With 2 bases removed from V and 7 bases from J, the gap between germline ends came to 15 bases. CDR1 and CDR2 from the germline V gene are GTSNPN and SVGIG (reference sequence). CDR3 DNA sequence: TGTGCCTGGAGTAAGGGCACATCGGGGAATTCACCCCTCCACTTT. Encoded protein: CAWSKGTSGNSPLHF.

This clone was counted at least ten times. Other DNA sequences in this specimen translate into the identical CDR3. The rearrangement joins TRBV7-2 to TRBJ2-3; D is unclear. The germline CDR1 and CDR2 sequences are SGHTA and FQGNSA. Trimming removed 5 bases from V and 1 base from J, with 4 bases in between. There are 12 residues in the CDR3. As DNA, the CDR3 is TGTGCCAGCAGCCAGGGCACAGATACGCAGTATTTT. This codes for CASSQGTDTQYF.

This clone was observed many times. The rearrangement joins TRBV9 to TRBJ2-5, with 8 bases lining up with TRBD1. Per the germline V gene, CDR1 is SGDLS and CDR2 is YYNGEE. There are 17 residues in the CDR3. After removal of 0 bases from V and 5 bases from J, the junction contained 12 bases not matched to a gene. The CDR3 nucleotides read TGTGCCAGCAGCGTAGGGAGACAGGGGAAAAGGTCGGAGACCCAGTACTTC. Translated, it gives CASSVGRQGKRSETQYF.